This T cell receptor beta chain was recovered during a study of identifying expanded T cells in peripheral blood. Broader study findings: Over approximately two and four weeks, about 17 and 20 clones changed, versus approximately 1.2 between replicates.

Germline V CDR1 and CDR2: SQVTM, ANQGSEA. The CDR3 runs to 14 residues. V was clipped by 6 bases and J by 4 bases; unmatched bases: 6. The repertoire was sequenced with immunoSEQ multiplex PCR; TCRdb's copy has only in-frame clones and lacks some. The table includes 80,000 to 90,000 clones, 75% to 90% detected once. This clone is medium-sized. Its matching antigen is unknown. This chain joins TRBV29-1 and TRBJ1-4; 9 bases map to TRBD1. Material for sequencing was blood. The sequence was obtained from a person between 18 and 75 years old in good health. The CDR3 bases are TGCAGCGTCCCGGGACAGGGAAATAATGAAAAACTGTTTTTT. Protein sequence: CSVPGQGNNEKLFF. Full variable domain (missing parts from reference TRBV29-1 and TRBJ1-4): SAVISQKPSRDICQRGTSLTIQCQVDSQVTMMFWYRQQPGQSLTLIATANQGSEATYESGFVIDKFPISRPNLTFSTLTVSNMSPEDSSIYLCSVPGQGNNEKLFFGSGTQLSVL.